This T cell receptor beta chain is from a study of T-cell memory formation after mild COVID-19. MiXCR, applied by TCRdb to the 5' RACE reads, yields one record per CDR3 protein. Among about 180,000 distinct CDR3 sequences listed, 15% to 20% were seen once. Germline CDR1 SGHRS, CDR2 YFSETQ. Trimming pared 4 bases from V and 8 bases from J, leaving 12 bases between. This CDR3 has 13 residues. The chain carries TRBV5-1 and TRBJ1-4, with a possible D match to TRBD1 (5 bases). The sample was PBMCs or a T cell subset sorted from them (not recorded which). This receptor was taken from a man younger than 35 who had mild COVID-19 (a few samples of this study predate the infection). Cell type and time point are not known. This CDR3 is CASSPGGLEKLFF. The CDR3 DNA follows: TGCGCCAGCAGCCCCGGGGGATTAGAAAAACTGTTTTTT.